The TCR beta chain under discussion was sequenced for a study of T cells after posttransplantation cyclophosphamide. Study results and caveats: TRB clonality was highly associated with recipient CMV seropositivity and reactivation. Later post-transplant blood repertoires were often dominated by donor CD8+ memory clones.

Data came from immunoSEQ multiplex PCR; TCRdb stores just in-frame clones and leaves some out. Among around 43,000 clones listed, 92% were seen once. After removal of 2 bases from V and 4 bases from J, the junction contained 8 bases not matched to a gene. CDR1 and CDR2 (germline): MGHRA, YSYEKL. This CDR3 contains 16 residues. To note about this clone: Its antigen is unknown.

The receptor was isolated from a woman aged 45-59 years in good health and a related stem cell transplant donor. Sequenced: PBMCs. The gene calls are TRBV4-1 and TRBJ2-1, with 7 bases identical to TRBD2. The CDR3 DNA is TGCGCCAGCAGCCAAACCGGGACTAACCGTTACAATGAGCAGTTCTTC. As protein: CASSQTGTNRYNEQFF.